This TCR beta chain was obtained from a study of shared clonotypes between healthy human individuals. Some clones are missing from TCRdb's copy, which holds only in-frame ones; the method was immunoSEQ multiplex PCR. The sample lists over a million clones; around 78% were seen once. Into CD45RA+ naive and CD45RA-negative memory subsets, the CD4+ cells were split. Looked up from germline, CDR1 is SQVTM and CDR2 is ANQGSEA. V was cut by 5 bases and J by 5 bases, with 18 bases left in between. This CDR3 has 14 residues. Specimen: memory CD4+ T cells from PBMCs. Subset given: CD45RA-negative fraction. The clonotype originates from a man younger than 35 in good health. Some clones in this sample may be carry-over from other donors' samples. The chain carries TRBV29-1 and TRBJ2-5, with D possibly TRBD2 on 7 matching bases. The CDR3: CSVFRGGGDETQYF. The CDR3 coding sequence is TGCAGCGTTTTTAGGGGGGGCGGAGATGAGACCCAGTACTTC.